A selection of T cell receptor beta chains follows, all from one sample in a study of blood T cell repertoires in COVID-19. Assay used: immunoSEQ multiplex PCR; TCRdb lists only in-frame clones, some missing. The sample has under 200,000 clones, approximately 79% seen once. The sample taken for sequencing was peripheral blood. The receptors derive from an elderly woman with acute or convalescent COVID-19. CDR3s include the opening cysteine and the closing phenylalanine or tryptophan. Each record gives: D gene, J gene, V gene, clone size, CDR3 DNA, CDR3 protein. D genes are given only for firm matches. The listing skips clone size in some rows; elsewhere it reads once, few, many or a size class.

d_gene: NA
j_gene: TRBJ2-3
v_gene: TRBV4-3
abundance: NA
CDR3nt: TGCGCCAGCAGCCAAGGTCCCGGCGGGATGAGTCATTCTAGCACAGATACGCAGTATTTT
CDR3aa: CASSQGPGGMSHSSTDTQYF

d_gene: TRBD2
j_gene: TRBJ2-1
v_gene: TRBV27
abundance: NA
CDR3nt: TGTGCCAGCAGTGGCTCCGGGACTAATTCCTACAATGAGCAGTTCTTC
CDR3aa: CASSGSGTNSYNEQFF

d_gene: NA
j_gene: TRBJ1-5
v_gene: TRBV19
abundance: few
CDR3nt: TGTGCCAGTAGCTTCAACGGTCAGCCCCAGCATTTT
CDR3aa: CASSFNGQPQHF

d_gene: TRBD1
j_gene: TRBJ1-4
v_gene: TRBV18
abundance: NA
CDR3nt: TGTGCCAGCTCCCGGGACAGTTCATATTCAGTAACTAATGAAAAACTGTTTTTT
CDR3aa: CASSRDSSYSVTNEKLFF

d_gene: TRBD2
j_gene: TRBJ2-1
v_gene: TRBV4-1
abundance: once
CDR3nt: TGCGCCAGCAGCCAAAGGTCGGCGGGAGGCTCCTACAATGAGCAGTTCTTC
CDR3aa: CASSQRSAGGSYNEQFF

d_gene: NA
j_gene: TRBJ2-1
v_gene: TRBV6-2/TRBV6-3
abundance: NA
CDR3nt: TGTGCCAGCAGTTTTCGCAATGAGCAGTTCTTC
CDR3aa: CASSFRNEQFF

d_gene: TRBD1
j_gene: TRBJ1-3
v_gene: TRBV11-3
abundance: NA
CDR3nt: TGTGCCAGCAGCTTTGGACAGGGGGCTTCAGGAAACACCATATATTTT
CDR3aa: CASSFGQGASGNTIYF

d_gene: TRBD1
j_gene: TRBJ1-4
v_gene: TRBV7-7
abundance: once
CDR3nt: TGTGCCAGCAGCTCGTCCGGGACAGGGAATGAAAAACTGTTTTTT
CDR3aa: CASSSSGTGNEKLFF

d_gene: NA
j_gene: TRBJ1-5
v_gene: TRBV4-3
abundance: NA
CDR3nt: TGCGCCAGCAGCCAAAGCGTTAGCAATCAGCCCCAGCATTTT
CDR3aa: CASSQSVSNQPQHF

d_gene: TRBD2
j_gene: TRBJ2-1
v_gene: TRBV5-1
abundance: NA
CDR3nt: TGCGCCAGCAGCAGTACAGCGGGAGGGCCAGTTAGTGAGCAGTTCTTC
CDR3aa: CASSSTAGGPVSEQFF

d_gene: TRBD1
j_gene: TRBJ1-1
v_gene: TRBV11-2
abundance: NA
CDR3nt: TGTGCCAGCAGCTTAGAAAGACAGGGTCGGACTGAAGCTTTCTTT
CDR3aa: CASSLERQGRTEAFF

d_gene: NA
j_gene: TRBJ2-5
v_gene: TRBV14
abundance: NA
CDR3nt: TGTGCCAGCAGCCAAGGTATTAGGCAGGTGTACTTC
CDR3aa: CASSQGIRQVYF

d_gene: NA
j_gene: TRBJ2-5
v_gene: TRBV9
abundance: NA
CDR3nt: TGTGCCAGCAGCGCGGGGAGGGGGGAGACCCAGTACTTC
CDR3aa: CASSAGRGETQYF

d_gene: TRBD2
j_gene: TRBJ2-1
v_gene: TRBV4-2
abundance: NA
CDR3nt: TGTGCCAGCAGCCAAGGACTAGCGGGAGAGTATGAGCAGTTCTTC
CDR3aa: CASSQGLAGEYEQFF

d_gene: TRBD1
j_gene: TRBJ1-5
v_gene: TRBV7-2
abundance: NA
CDR3nt: TGTGCCAGCAGCCGGGACAGGGGACAGCCCCAGCATTTT
CDR3aa: CASSRDRGQPQHF

d_gene: NA
j_gene: TRBJ2-5
v_gene: TRBV6-5
abundance: NA
CDR3nt: TGTGCCAGCAGTTACGCGGGACGACTCCAAGAGACCCAGTACTTC
CDR3aa: CASSYAGRLQETQYF

d_gene: NA
j_gene: TRBJ2-2
v_gene: TRBV11-2
abundance: few
CDR3nt: TGTGCCAGCAGTAGAGGGACACCTGCCGGGGAGCTGTTTTTT
CDR3aa: CASSRGTPAGELFF

d_gene: TRBD2
j_gene: TRBJ2-7
v_gene: TRBV7-9
abundance: few
CDR3nt: TGTGCCAGCAGCTCACGGGACTACAATATCTACGAGCAGTACTTC
CDR3aa: CASSSRDYNIYEQYF

d_gene: TRBD2
j_gene: TRBJ2-3
v_gene: TRBV3-1/TRBV3-2
abundance: few
CDR3nt: TGTGCCAGCAGCCAAATGGCGGGAGCAAGAGATACGCAGTATTTT
CDR3aa: CASSQMAGARDTQYF

d_gene: NA
j_gene: TRBJ1-3
v_gene: TRBV27
abundance: NA
CDR3nt: TGTGCCAGCAGTTTGTCGGGGGGTAACACCATATATTTT
CDR3aa: CASSLSGGNTIYF

d_gene: NA
j_gene: TRBJ2-3
v_gene: TRBV5-1
abundance: NA
CDR3nt: TGCGCCAGCAGCTTGGGACAACCCACAGATACGCAGTATTTT
CDR3aa: CASSLGQPTDTQYF

d_gene: NA
j_gene: TRBJ1-5
v_gene: TRBV7-2
abundance: NA
CDR3nt: TGTGCCAGCAGCTTGATGGGTAATGCGGGCAATCAGCCCCAGCATTTT
CDR3aa: CASSLMGNAGNQPQHF

d_gene: NA
j_gene: TRBJ1-1
v_gene: TRBV2
abundance: NA
CDR3nt: TGTGCCAGCAGGAACAGAAACACTGAAGCTTTCTTT
CDR3aa: CASRNRNTEAFF

d_gene: TRBD1
j_gene: TRBJ2-3
v_gene: TRBV28
abundance: NA
CDR3nt: TGTGCCAGCAGTTTGACAGGGGGAGCAGATACGCAGTATTTT
CDR3aa: CASSLTGGADTQYF

d_gene: TRBD1
j_gene: TRBJ1-2
v_gene: TRBV27
abundance: NA
CDR3nt: TGTGCCAGCAGGAAGCAGGGGGCATCCGACTATGGCTACACCTTC
CDR3aa: CASRKQGASDYGYTF

d_gene: NA
j_gene: TRBJ2-3
v_gene: TRBV27
abundance: NA
CDR3nt: TGTGCCAGCAGTTTGGGGGGACGCACAGATACGCAGTATTTT
CDR3aa: CASSLGGRTDTQYF

d_gene: NA
j_gene: TRBJ2-6
v_gene: TRBV6-5
abundance: NA
CDR3nt: TGTGCCAGCAGTTACAATCAGGGTTCTGGGGCCAACGTCCTGACTTTC
CDR3aa: CASSYNQGSGANVLTF

d_gene: TRBD2
j_gene: TRBJ2-1
v_gene: TRBV27
abundance: few
CDR3nt: TGTGCCAGCAGACTCCTTGGACTAGCGGGTACGCAAGAGCAGTTCTTC
CDR3aa: CASRLLGLAGTQEQFF

d_gene: NA
j_gene: TRBJ2-3
v_gene: TRBV9
abundance: NA
CDR3nt: TGTGCCAGCAGCGCTAGGGGCCAAAGCACAGATACGCAGTATTTT
CDR3aa: CASSARGQSTDTQYF

d_gene: NA
j_gene: TRBJ1-1
v_gene: TRBV9
abundance: NA
CDR3nt: TGTGCCAGCAGCGCCGAGACGACAACGCCTTTCTTT
CDR3aa: CASSAETTTPFF

d_gene: TRBD2
j_gene: TRBJ2-1
v_gene: TRBV7-9
abundance: NA
CDR3nt: TGTGCCAGCAGCCCCCCCTATGCGGGAGTTGGGAGCAATGAGCAGTTCTTC
CDR3aa: CASSPPYAGVGSNEQFF

d_gene: NA
j_gene: TRBJ2-3
v_gene: TRBV18
abundance: once
CDR3nt: TGTGCCAGCTCATCATTATCAGACACAGATACGCAGTATTTT
CDR3aa: CASSSLSDTDTQYF

d_gene: TRBD2
j_gene: TRBJ2-4
v_gene: TRBV2
abundance: NA
CDR3nt: TGTGCCAGCAGTGAGCTAGCGGGCATAGCCAAAAACATTCAGTACTTC
CDR3aa: CASSELAGIAKNIQYF

d_gene: TRBD1
j_gene: TRBJ1-5
v_gene: TRBV28
abundance: NA
CDR3nt: TGTGCCAGCACCACTACAGGACAGGGAAGGCAGCCCCAGCATTTT
CDR3aa: CASTTTGQGRQPQHF

d_gene: NA
j_gene: TRBJ2-5
v_gene: TRBV5-1
abundance: NA
CDR3nt: TGCGCCAGCGCCCGAGGGGGATTTAGAGAAGAGACCCAGTACTTC
CDR3aa: CASARGGFREETQYF

d_gene: NA
j_gene: TRBJ2-5
v_gene: TRBV15
abundance: NA
CDR3nt: TGTGCCACCAGCAGAGTGGCCGAACAAGAGACCCAGTACTTC
CDR3aa: CATSRVAEQETQYF

d_gene: NA
j_gene: TRBJ2-4
v_gene: TRBV4-1
abundance: NA
CDR3nt: TGCGCCAGCAGCCAAGATCGGTGGGAGGAAGCCAAAAACATTCAGTACTTC
CDR3aa: CASSQDRWEEAKNIQYF

d_gene: NA
j_gene: TRBJ1-4
v_gene: TRBV7-9
abundance: NA
CDR3nt: TGTGCCAGCAGCGGGCCTGGTGCCAGGGGTGTCGCTAATGAAAAACTGTTTTTT
CDR3aa: CASSGPGARGVANEKLFF

d_gene: NA
j_gene: TRBJ2-1
v_gene: TRBV3-1/TRBV3-2
abundance: NA
CDR3nt: TGTGCCAGCAGCCAAGGACTAGTAGGGGCCGACAATGAGCAGTTCTTC
CDR3aa: CASSQGLVGADNEQFF

d_gene: NA
j_gene: TRBJ1-1
v_gene: TRBV25-1
abundance: NA
CDR3nt: TGTGCCAGCAGTGAGGGGGGAAGACCTGAAGCTTTCTTT
CDR3aa: CASSEGGRPEAFF

d_gene: TRBD1
j_gene: TRBJ1-3
v_gene: TRBV4-2
abundance: NA
CDR3nt: TGTGCCAGCAGCCTAAAGGGTGGGACAGCAGGAAACACCATATATTTT
CDR3aa: CASSLKGGTAGNTIYF

d_gene: NA
j_gene: TRBJ1-5
v_gene: TRBV30
abundance: once
CDR3nt: TGTGCCTTGGAGGTAGCCAGCAATCAGCCCCAGCATTTT
CDR3aa: CALEVASNQPQHF

d_gene: NA
j_gene: TRBJ2-2
v_gene: TRBV25-1
abundance: NA
CDR3nt: TGTGCCACCGACCCAAGCGGTACGAACACCGGGGAGCTGTTTTTT
CDR3aa: CATDPSGTNTGELFF

d_gene: NA
j_gene: TRBJ2-4
v_gene: TRBV19
abundance: NA
CDR3nt: TGTGCCAGTAGTATCGCGGGTGCCAAAAACATTCAGTACTTC
CDR3aa: CASSIAGAKNIQYF

d_gene: TRBD2
j_gene: TRBJ2-1
v_gene: TRBV27
abundance: many
CDR3nt: TGTGCCAGCAGTTCGGGACTAGCGGGAAGTACCTACAATGAGCAGTTCTTC
CDR3aa: CASSSGLAGSTYNEQFF

d_gene: NA
j_gene: TRBJ2-1
v_gene: TRBV7-9
abundance: few
CDR3nt: TGTGCCAGCAGCTTGGGCGGGTCCTACAATGAGCAGTTCTTC
CDR3aa: CASSLGGSYNEQFF

d_gene: TRBD2
j_gene: TRBJ2-1
v_gene: TRBV9
abundance: few
CDR3nt: TGTGCCAGCAGCGTTGCGGGAGAATACAATGAGCAGTTCTTC
CDR3aa: CASSVAGEYNEQFF

d_gene: TRBD2
j_gene: TRBJ2-7
v_gene: TRBV12-3/TRBV12-4
abundance: NA
CDR3nt: TGTGCCAGTGGGCGGGGGACGCGAGAGCAGTACTTC
CDR3aa: CASGRGTREQYF

d_gene: NA
j_gene: TRBJ1-5
v_gene: TRBV6-6
abundance: NA
CDR3nt: TGTGCCAGCAGTTACCTTTCGGGGAATCAGCCCCAGCATTTT
CDR3aa: CASSYLSGNQPQHF

d_gene: TRBD1
j_gene: TRBJ2-1
v_gene: TRBV3-1/TRBV3-2
abundance: NA
CDR3nt: TGTGCCAGCACAGGGACAGGCTACAATGAGCAGTTCTTC
CDR3aa: CASTGTGYNEQFF

d_gene: NA
j_gene: TRBJ2-7
v_gene: TRBV5-1
abundance: NA
CDR3nt: TGCGCCAGCAGCTTGGCCACGGGATCCTACGAGCAGTACTTC
CDR3aa: CASSLATGSYEQYF